This entry features one TCR beta chain sequence. Antigen: not known. The sample originates from a study of shared clonotypes between healthy human individuals. General study points: Generation of non-shared clonotypes was less probable than generation of clonotypes shared by all four donors.

The germline V gene encodes CDR1 MGHRA and CDR2 YSYEKL. Unmatched junction bases numbered 8, after V lost 4 bases and J lost 0 bases. The CDR3 runs 16 residues. The assay used deep level. TCRdb keeps only in-frame clones here, not all; method: immunoSEQ multiplex PCR. This table holds some 2 million clones, roughly 94% found once. The receptor's source is a man younger than 35 in good health. The sample was naive CD4+ T cells sorted from blood. Documented subset: CD45RA+ positively selected. The V gene is TRBV4-1, the J gene TRBJ1-1; 7 nucleotides line up with TRBD1. CDR3 DNA: TGCGCCAGCAGCCGGATGCCGGGACAGATGAACACTGAAGCTTTCTTT. It codes for CASSRMPGQMNTEAFF.